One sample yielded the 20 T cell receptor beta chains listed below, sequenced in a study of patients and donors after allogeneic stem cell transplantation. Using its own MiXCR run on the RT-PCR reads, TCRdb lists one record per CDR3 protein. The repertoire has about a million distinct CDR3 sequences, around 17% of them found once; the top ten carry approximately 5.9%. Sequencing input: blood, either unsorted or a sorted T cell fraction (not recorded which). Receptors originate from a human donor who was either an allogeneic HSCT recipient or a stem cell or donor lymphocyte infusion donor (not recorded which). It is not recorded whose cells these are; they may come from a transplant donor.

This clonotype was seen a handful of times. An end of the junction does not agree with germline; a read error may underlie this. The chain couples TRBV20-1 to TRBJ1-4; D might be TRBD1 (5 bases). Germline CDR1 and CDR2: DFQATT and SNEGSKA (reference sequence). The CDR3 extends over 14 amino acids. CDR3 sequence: CSGRLAGRREKLFF. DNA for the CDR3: TGCAGTGGTAGACTCGCGGGACGTAGGGAAAAACTGTTTTTT.

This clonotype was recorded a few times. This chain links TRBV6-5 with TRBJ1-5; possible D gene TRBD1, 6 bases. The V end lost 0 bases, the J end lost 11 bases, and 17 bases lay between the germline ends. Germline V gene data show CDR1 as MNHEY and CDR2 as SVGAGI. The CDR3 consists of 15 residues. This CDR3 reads CASSYSMGGEMAQHF. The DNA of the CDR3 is TGTGCCAGCAGTTACTCGATGGGGGGCGAAATGGCCCAGCATTTT.

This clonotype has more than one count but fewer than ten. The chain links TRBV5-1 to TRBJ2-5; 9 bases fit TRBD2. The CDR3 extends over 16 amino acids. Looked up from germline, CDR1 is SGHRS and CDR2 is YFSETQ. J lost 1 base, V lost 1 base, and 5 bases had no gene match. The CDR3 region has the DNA TGCGCCAGCAGCTTGTCCGGGACTAGCCCCCAAGAGACCCAGTACTTC. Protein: CASSLSGTSPQETQYF.

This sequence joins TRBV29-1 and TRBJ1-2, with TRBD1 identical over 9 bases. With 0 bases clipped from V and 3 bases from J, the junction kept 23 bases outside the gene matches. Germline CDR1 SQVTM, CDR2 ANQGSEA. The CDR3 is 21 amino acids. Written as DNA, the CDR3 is TGCAGCGTTGAAGAGGTCTCCTGGCTACCGGGACAGGGAGGATCGGACTATGGCTACACCTTC. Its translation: CSVEEVSWLPGQGGSDYGYTF.

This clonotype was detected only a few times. For the CDR3, the DNA is TGTGCCAGCAGCCTACAGATGAGACTAGCGGGAGGCGGCACCGGGGAGCTGTTTTTT. Encoded protein: CASSLQMRLAGGGTGELFF. This chain links TRBV4-2 with TRBJ2-2; 13 bases line up with TRBD2. This CDR3 is built from 19 residues. With V trimmed by 4 bases and J by 4 bases, 12 bases remained unmatched. Per germline, CDR1 LGHNA and CDR2 YNFKEQ.

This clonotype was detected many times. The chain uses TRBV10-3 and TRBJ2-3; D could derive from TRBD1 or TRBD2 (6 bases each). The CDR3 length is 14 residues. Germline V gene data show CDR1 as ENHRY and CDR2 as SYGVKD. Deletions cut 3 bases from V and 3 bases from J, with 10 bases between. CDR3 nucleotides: TGTGCCATCAGTGATGGGGGGCGAACAGATACGCAGTATTTT. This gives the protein CAISDGGRTDTQYF.

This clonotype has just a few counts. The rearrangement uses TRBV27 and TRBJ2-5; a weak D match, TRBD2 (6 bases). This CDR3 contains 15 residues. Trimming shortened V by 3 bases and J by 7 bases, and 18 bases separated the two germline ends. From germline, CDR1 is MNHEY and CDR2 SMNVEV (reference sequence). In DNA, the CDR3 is TGTGCCAGCAGTTTCGGACGAAGGGGAGGAGCGACCCAGTACTTC. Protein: CASSFGRRGGATQYF.

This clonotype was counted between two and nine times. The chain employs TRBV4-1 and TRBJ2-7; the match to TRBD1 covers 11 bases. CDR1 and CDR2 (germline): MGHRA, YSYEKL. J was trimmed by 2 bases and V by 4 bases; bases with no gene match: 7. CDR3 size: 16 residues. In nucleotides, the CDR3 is TGCGCCAGCAGCCCAACCGGGACAGGGGGTACCTACGAGCAGTACTTC. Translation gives CASSPTGTGGTYEQYF.

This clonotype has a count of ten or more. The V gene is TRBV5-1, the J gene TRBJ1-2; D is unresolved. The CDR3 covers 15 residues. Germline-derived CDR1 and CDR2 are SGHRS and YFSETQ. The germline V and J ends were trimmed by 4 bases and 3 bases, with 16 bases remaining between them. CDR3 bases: TGCGCCAGCAGCGCTACCGGGTTGGGAGACTATGGCTACACCTTC. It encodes CASSATGLGDYGYTF.

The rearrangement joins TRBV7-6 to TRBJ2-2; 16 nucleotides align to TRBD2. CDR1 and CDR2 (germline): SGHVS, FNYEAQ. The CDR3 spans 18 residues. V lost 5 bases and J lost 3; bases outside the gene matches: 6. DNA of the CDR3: TGTGCCAGCAGCCCGGGACTAGCGGGAGGGCCGGACACCGGGGAGCTGTTTTTT. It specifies CASSPGLAGGPDTGELFF.

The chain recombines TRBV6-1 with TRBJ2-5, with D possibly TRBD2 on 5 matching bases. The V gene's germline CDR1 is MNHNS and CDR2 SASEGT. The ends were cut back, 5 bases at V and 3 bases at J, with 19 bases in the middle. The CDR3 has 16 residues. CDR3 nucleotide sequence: TGTGCCAGCAGTAACCTAGTTCCCGGGAAAAAAGAGACCCAGTACTTC. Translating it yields CASSNLVPGKKETQYF.

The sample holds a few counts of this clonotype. Here the CDR3 reads CASRGDRDGYGYTF. Written as DNA, the CDR3 is TGTGCCAGCAGGGGGGACCGCGACGGCTATGGCTACACCTTC. The chain has TRBV12-3 or TRBV12-4 and TRBJ1-2, with a tentative D call TRBD1 (5 bases). The CDR3 contains 14 residues. With 6 bases removed from V and 4 bases from J, the gap between germline ends came to 15 bases.

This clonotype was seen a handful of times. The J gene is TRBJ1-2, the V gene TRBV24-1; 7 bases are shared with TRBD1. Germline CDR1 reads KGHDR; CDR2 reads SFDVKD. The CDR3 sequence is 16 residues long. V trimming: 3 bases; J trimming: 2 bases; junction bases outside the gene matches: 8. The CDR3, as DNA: TGTGCCACCAGTGATGAGGGTACGGGACAGAACTATGGCTACACCTTC. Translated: CATSDEGTGQNYGYTF.

The CDR3 nucleotides read TGTGCCAGCAGCCAAGGGGGGGAAGACGAGCAGTACTTC. This translates into CASSQGGEDEQYF. The gene calls are TRBV14 and TRBJ2-7; D perhaps matches TRBD2 (6 bases). The CDR3 is made up of 13 amino acids. Germline-derived CDR1 and CDR2 are SGHDN and FVKESK. V was trimmed by 1 base and J by 5 bases, leaving 9 bases between them.

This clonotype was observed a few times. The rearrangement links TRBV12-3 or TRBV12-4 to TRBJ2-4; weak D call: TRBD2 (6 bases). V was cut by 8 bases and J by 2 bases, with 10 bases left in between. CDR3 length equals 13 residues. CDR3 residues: CASGAGPKNIQYF. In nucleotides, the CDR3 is TGTGCCAGCGGAGCGGGCCCCAAAAACATTCAGTACTTC.

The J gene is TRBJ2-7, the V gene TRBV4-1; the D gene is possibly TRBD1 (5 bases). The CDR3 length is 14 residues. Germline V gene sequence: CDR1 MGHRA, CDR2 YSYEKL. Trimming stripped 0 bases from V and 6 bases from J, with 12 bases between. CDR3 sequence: CASSQEAGPLEQYF. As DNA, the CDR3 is TGCGCCAGCAGCCAAGAGGCAGGGCCCCTCGAGCAGTACTTC.

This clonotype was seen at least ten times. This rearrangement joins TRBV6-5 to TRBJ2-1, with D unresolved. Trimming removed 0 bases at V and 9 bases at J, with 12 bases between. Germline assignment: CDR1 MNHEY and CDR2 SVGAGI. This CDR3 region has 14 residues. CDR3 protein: CASSYSTPGGEQFF. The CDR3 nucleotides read TGTGCCAGCAGTTACTCGACCCCAGGTGGTGAGCAGTTCTTC.

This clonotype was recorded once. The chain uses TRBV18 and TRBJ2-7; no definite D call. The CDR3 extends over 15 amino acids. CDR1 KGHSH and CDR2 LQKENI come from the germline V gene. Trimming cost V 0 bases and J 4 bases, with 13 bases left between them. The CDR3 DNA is TGTGCCAGCTCACCACCGTTTGACACACCTTACGAGCAGTACTTC. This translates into CASSPPFDTPYEQYF.

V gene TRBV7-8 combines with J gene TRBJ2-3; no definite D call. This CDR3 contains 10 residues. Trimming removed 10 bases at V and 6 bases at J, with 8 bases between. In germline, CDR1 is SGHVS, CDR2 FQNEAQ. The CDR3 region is CATVGDTQYF. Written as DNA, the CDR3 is TGTGCCACGGTGGGGGATACGCAGTATTTT.

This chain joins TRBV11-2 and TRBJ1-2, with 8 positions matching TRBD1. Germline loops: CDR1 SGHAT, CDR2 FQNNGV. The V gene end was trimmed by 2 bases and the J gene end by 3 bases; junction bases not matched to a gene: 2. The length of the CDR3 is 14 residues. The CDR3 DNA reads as TGTGCCAGCAGCTTAATGGGACAGGACTATGGCTACACCTTC. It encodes CASSLMGQDYGYTF.